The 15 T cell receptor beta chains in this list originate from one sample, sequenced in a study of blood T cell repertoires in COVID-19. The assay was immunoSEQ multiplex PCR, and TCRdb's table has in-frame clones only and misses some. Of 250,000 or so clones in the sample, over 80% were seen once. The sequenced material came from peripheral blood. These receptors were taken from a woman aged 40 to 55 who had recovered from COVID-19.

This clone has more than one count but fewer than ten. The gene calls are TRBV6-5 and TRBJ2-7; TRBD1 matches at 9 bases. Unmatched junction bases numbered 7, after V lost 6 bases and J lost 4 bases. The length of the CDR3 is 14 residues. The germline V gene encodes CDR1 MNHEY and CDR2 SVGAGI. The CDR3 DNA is TGTGCCAGCAGCGAGACAGGGGGAGGGTACGAGCAGTACTTC. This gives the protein CASSETGGGYEQYF.

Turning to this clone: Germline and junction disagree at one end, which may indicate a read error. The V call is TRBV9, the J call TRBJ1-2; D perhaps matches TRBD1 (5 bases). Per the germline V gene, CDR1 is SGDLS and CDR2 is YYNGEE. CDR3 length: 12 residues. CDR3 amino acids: CASSNQGYDYTF. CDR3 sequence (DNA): TGTGCCAGCAGCAACCAGGGATATGACTACACCTTC. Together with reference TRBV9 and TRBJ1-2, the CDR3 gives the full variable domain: DSGVTQTPKHLITATGQRVTLRCSPRSGDLSVYWYQQSLDQGLQFLIQYYNGEERAKGNILERFSAQQFPDLHSELNLSSLELGDSALYFCASSNQGYDYTFGSGTRLTVV.

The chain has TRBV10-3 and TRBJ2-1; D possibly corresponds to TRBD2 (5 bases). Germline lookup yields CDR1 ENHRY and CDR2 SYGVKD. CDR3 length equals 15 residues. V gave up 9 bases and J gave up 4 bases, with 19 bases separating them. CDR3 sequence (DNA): TGTGCCATATCAAAGGCTCGGGGAGTATACAATGAGCAGTTCTTC. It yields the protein CAISKARGVYNEQFF.

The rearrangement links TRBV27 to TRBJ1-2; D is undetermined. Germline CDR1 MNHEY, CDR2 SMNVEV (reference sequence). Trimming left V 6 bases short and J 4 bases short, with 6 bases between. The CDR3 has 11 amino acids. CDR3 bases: TGTGCCAGCAGCGCGGGCTATGGCTACACCTTC. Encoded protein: CASSAGYGYTF.

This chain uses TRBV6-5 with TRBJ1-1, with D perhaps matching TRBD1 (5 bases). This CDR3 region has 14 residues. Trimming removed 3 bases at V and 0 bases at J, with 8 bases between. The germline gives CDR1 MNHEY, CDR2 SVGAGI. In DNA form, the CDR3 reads TGTGCCAGCAGTTATTCGGACATGAACACTGAAGCTTTCTTT. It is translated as CASSYSDMNTEAFF.

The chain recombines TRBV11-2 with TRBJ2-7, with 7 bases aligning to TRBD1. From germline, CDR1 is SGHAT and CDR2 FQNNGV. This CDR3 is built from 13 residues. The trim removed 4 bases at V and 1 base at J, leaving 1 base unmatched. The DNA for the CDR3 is TGTGCCAGCAGCTCGACAGGGTCCTACGAGCAGTACTTC. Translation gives CASSSTGSYEQYF. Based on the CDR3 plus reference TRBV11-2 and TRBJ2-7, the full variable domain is EAGVAQSPRYKIIEKRQSVAFWCNPISGHATLYWYQQILGQGPKLLIQFQNNGVVDDSQLPKDRFSAERLKGVDSTLKIQPAKLEDSAVYLCASSSTGSYEQYFGPGTRLTVT.

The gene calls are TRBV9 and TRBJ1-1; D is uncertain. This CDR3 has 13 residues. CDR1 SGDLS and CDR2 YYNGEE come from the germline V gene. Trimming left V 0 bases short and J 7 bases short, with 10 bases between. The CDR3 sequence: CASSVADPYEAFF. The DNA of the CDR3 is TGTGCCAGCAGCGTAGCTGATCCCTATGAAGCTTTCTTT. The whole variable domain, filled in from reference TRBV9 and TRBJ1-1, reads DSGVTQTPKHLITATGQRVTLRCSPRSGDLSVYWYQQSLDQGLQFLIQYYNGEERAKGNILERFSAQQFPDLHSELNLSSLELGDSALYFCASSVADPYEAFFGQGTRLTVV.

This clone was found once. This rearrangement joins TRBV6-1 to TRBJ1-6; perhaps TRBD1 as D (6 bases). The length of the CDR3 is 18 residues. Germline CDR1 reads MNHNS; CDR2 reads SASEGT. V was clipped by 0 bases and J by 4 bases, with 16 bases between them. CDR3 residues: CASSEAPPGVLYNSPLHF. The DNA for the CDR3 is TGTGCCAGCAGTGAAGCTCCGCCAGGGGTGTTGTATAATTCACCCCTCCACTTT.

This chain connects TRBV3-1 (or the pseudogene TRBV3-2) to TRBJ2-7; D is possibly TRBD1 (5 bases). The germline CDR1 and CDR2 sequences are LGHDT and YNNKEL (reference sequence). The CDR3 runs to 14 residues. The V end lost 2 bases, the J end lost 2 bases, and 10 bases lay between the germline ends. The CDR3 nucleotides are TGTGCCAGCAGCCAACGCGCAGGGCCCTACGAGCAGTACTTC. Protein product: CASSQRAGPYEQYF.

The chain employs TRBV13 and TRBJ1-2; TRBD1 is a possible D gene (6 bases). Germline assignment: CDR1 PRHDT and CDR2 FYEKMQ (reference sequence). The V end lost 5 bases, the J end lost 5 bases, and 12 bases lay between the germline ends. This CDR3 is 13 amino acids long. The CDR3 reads CASSLWQGYGYTF. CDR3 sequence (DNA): TGTGCCAGCAGCCTGTGGCAGGGGTATGGCTACACCTTC.

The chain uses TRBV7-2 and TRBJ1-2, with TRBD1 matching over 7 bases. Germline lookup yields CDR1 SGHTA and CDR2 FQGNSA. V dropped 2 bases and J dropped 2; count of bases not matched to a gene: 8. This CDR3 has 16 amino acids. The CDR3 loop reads CASSLMGWDSNYGYTF. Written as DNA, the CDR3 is TGTGCCAGCAGCTTAATGGGGTGGGACAGCAACTATGGCTACACCTTC.

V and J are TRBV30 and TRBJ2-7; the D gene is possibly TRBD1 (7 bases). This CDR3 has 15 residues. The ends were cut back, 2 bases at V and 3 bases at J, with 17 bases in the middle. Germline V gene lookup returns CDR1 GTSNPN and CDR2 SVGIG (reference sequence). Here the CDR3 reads CAWSPQGRGVYEQYF. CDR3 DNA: TGTGCCTGGAGTCCCCAGGGCAGGGGGGTCTACGAGCAGTACTTC. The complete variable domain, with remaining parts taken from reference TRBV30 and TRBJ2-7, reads SQTIHQWPATLVQPVGSPLSLECTVEGTSNPNLYWYRQAAGRGLQLLFYSVGIGQISSEVPQNLSASRPQDRQFILSSKKLLLSDSGFYLCAWSPQGRGVYEQYFGPGTRLTVT.

The CDR3: CASSQFGGDDGYTF. CDR3 sequence (DNA): TGTGCCAGCAGCCAATTCGGGGGAGACGATGGCTACACCTTC. This rearrangement joins TRBV4-2 to TRBJ1-2, with D possibly matching TRBD1 (5 bases). Germline V lookup: CDR1 LGHNA, CDR2 YNFKEQ. This CDR3 comprises 14 residues. Trimming pared 2 bases from V and 6 bases from J, leaving 13 bases between.

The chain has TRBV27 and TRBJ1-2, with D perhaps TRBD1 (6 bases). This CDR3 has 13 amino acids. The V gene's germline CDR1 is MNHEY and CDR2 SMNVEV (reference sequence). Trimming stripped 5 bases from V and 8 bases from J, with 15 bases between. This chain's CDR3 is CASSPEGETGYTF. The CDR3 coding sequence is TGTGCCAGCAGTCCCGAGGGGGAAACGGGCTACACCTTC.

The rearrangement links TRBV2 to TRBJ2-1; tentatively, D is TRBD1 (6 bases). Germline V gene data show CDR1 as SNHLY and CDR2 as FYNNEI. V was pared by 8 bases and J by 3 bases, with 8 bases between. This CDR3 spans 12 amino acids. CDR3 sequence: CASGGSYNEQFF. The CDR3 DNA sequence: TGTGCCAGCGGGGGCAGCTACAATGAGCAGTTCTTC.